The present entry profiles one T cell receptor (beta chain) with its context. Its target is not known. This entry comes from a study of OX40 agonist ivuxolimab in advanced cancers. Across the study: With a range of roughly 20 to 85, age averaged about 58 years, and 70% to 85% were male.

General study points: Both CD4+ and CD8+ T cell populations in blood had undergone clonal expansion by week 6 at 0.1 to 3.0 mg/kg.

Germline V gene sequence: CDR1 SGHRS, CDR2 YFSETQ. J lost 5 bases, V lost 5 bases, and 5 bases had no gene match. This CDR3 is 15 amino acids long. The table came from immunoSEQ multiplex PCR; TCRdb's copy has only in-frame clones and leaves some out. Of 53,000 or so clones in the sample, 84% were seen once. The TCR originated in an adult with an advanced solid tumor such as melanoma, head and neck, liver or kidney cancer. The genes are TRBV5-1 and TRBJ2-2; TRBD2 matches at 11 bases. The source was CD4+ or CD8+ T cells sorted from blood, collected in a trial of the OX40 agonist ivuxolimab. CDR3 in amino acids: CASREWTSGTGELFF. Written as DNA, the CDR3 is TGCGCCAGCAGGGAGTGGACTAGCGGGACCGGGGAGCTGTTTTTT.